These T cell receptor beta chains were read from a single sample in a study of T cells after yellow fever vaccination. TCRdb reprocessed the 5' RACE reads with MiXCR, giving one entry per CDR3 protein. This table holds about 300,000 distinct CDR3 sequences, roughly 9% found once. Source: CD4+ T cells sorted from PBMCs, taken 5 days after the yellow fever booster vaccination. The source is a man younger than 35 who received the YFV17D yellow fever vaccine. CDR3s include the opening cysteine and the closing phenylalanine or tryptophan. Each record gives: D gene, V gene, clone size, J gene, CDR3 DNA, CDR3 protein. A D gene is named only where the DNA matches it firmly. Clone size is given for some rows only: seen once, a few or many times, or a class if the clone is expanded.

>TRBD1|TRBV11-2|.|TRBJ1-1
TGTGCCAGCAGCACGGACAGGGGTGGCACTGAAGCTTTCTTT
CASSTDRGGTEAFF
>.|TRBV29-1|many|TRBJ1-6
TGCAGCGTTGGTGCCAGCTCCGATTCACCCCTCCACTTT
CSVGASSDSPLHF
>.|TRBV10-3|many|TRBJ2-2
TGTGCCATCAGTGAGTCGACTCTGGGATTTGCTCCCGGGGAGCTGTTTTTT
CAISESTLGFAPGELFF
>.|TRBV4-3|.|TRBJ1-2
TGCGCCAGCAGCGAACAGGGTACGGGGGATGGCTACACCTTC
CASSEQGTGDGYTF
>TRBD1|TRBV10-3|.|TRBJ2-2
TGTGCCATAACCGGGACAGGGGGCACCGGGGAGCTGTTTTTT
CAITGTGGTGELFF
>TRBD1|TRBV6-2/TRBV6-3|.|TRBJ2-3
TGTGCCAGCAGTTACTCCGGGACAGGGGCAGATACGCAGTATTTT
CASSYSGTGADTQYF
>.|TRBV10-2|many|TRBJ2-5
TGCGCCAGCAGGGGCCCGGGGACCCAGTACTTC
CASRGPGTQYF
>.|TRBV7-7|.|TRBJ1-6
TGTGCCAGCGGCCCCAGGCAGGGGACTGTCTCCTATAATTCACCCCTCCACTTT
CASGPRQGTVSYNSPLHF
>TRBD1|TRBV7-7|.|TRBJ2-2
TGTGCCAGCAGTCACGGAGGGACAGGGGGGACCGGGGAGCTGTTTTTT
CASSHGGTGGTGELFF
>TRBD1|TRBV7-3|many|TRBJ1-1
TGTGCCAGCAGCTCAATACAGGGGGCCGGGGCTTTCTTT
CASSSIQGAGAFF